These 5 T cell receptor beta chains were sequenced from one sample in a study of blood T cell repertoires in COVID-19. Only in-frame clones appear in the TCRdb table, and some are missing; sequencing was by immunoSEQ multiplex PCR. The table has about 140,000 clones, under 90% seen once; the top ten hold 3.5%. The sequencing input was peripheral blood. Receptors originate from a man aged 65 to 79 who had recovered from COVID-19.

The J gene is TRBJ2-2, the V gene TRBV6-6; 8 bases line up with TRBD2. The junction had 6 bases not matched to a gene; V was cut back by 3 bases and J by 3 bases. Germline V gene lookup returns CDR1 MNHNY and CDR2 SVGAGI (reference sequence). This CDR3 region has 16 residues. The DNA of the CDR3 is TGTGCCAGCAGTTATCCCGGGAGGGGTTACACCGGGGAGCTGTTTTTT. Translated: CASSYPGRGYTGELFF.

This clone came up once. This sequence joins TRBV20-1 and TRBJ1-6; D is uncertain. Trimming shortened V by 3 bases and J by 12 bases, and 9 bases separated the two germline ends. This CDR3 has 11 amino acids. Per the germline V gene, CDR1 is DFQATT and CDR2 is SNEGSKA (reference sequence). The CDR3 region has the DNA TGCAGTGCTAGGAGCTTCGGACCCCTCCACTTT. It translates to CSARSFGPLHF.

V is TRBV29-1 and J is TRBJ1-4, with D perhaps TRBD1 (6 bases). Germline V gene data show CDR1 as SQVTM and CDR2 as ANQGSEA. The CDR3 is 11 amino acids. Trimming removed 7 bases at V and 3 bases at J, with 6 bases between. The CDR3 region is CSAGANEKLFF. In DNA, the CDR3 is TGCAGCGCAGGGGCTAATGAAAAACTGTTTTTT.

This sequence joins TRBV6-5 and TRBJ1-2, with a tentative D call TRBD1 (6 bases). Germline V CDR1 and CDR2: MNHEY, SVGAGI. The CDR3 contains 13 residues. Deletions cut 2 bases from V and 4 bases from J, with 8 bases between. This chain's CDR3 is CASSYPDSYGYTF. The DNA for the CDR3 is TGTGCCAGCAGTTACCCGGACAGCTATGGCTACACCTTC.

The V gene is TRBV20-1, the J gene TRBJ1-1; TRBD1 matches at 7 bases. Germline V gene sequence: CDR1 DFQATT, CDR2 SNEGSKA (reference sequence). CDR3 size: 16 residues. V shed 3 bases, J shed 0 bases, and the junction held 10 bases outside the gene matches. The CDR3 sequence is CSASLTWTGLNTEAFF. The CDR3 region has the DNA TGCAGTGCTAGTTTAACTTGGACAGGACTGAACACTGAAGCTTTCTTT.